Below are 20 T cell receptor beta chains sequenced from a single sample in a study of blood T cell repertoires in COVID-19. The repertoire was sequenced with immunoSEQ multiplex PCR; TCRdb's copy has only in-frame clones and lacks some. The table lists fewer than 200,000 clones, roughly 85% of them singletons. The sample consisted of PBMCs or T cells enriched from blood (not recorded which). These receptor sequences come from a woman aged 45-59 years who had recovered from COVID-19.

The chain couples TRBV19 to TRBJ2-2, with D possibly TRBD1 on 6 matching bases. V lost 7 bases to trimming and J lost 2 bases, with 11 bases between them. Germline-derived CDR1 and CDR2 are LNHDA and SQIVND (reference sequence). The CDR3 runs 14 residues. The CDR3 is CASNLQGNTGELFF. The CDR3 DNA follows: TGTGCCAGTAATTTACAGGGTAACACCGGGGAGCTGTTTTTT.

This clone has just one count. This rearrangement joins TRBV5-5 to TRBJ2-5; weak D call: TRBD2 (6 bases). V was clipped by 2 bases and J by 3 bases, with 8 bases between them. Looked up from germline, CDR1 is SGHKS and CDR2 is YYEKEE (reference sequence). This CDR3 region has 13 residues. The CDR3 DNA follows: TGTGCCAGCAGCTTCGGAGGGGAAGAGACCCAGTACTTC. It codes for CASSFGGEETQYF.

This clone was recorded a few times. The rearrangement uses TRBV28 and TRBJ1-2; no clear D gene. The CDR3 has 14 residues. Trimming stripped 4 bases from V and 4 bases from J, with 13 bases between. Germline loops: CDR1 MDHEN, CDR2 SYDVKM. The CDR3 nucleotides read TGTGCCAGCAGTTATGACACGACGACCTATGGCTACACCTTC. It yields the protein CASSYDTTTYGYTF.

The gene calls are TRBV29-1 and TRBJ1-1, with 8 bases matching TRBD1. The CDR3 contains 13 residues. Trimming removed 5 bases from V and 5 bases from J; junction bases left unmatched: 7. CDR1 is SQVTM and CDR2 is ANQGSEA in the germline V gene. The CDR3 sequence: CSVRAGGVTEAFF. The CDR3 nucleotides are TGCAGCGTTCGAGCAGGGGGCGTAACTGAAGCTTTCTTT.

The chain recombines TRBV5-1 with TRBJ2-5; D is ambiguous. Germline CDR1 SGHRS, CDR2 YFSETQ. The CDR3 extends over 14 amino acids. The ends were cut back, 0 bases at V and 3 bases at J, with 9 bases in the middle. CDR3: CASSLGGPKETQYF. The CDR3 DNA is TGCGCCAGCAGCTTGGGAGGCCCCAAAGAGACCCAGTACTTC.

For this clone: This specimen includes other DNA sequences encoding the same CDR3. The chain carries TRBV5-4 and TRBJ2-1, with TRBD2 matching 9 bases. The CDR3 has 16 residues. V lost 0 bases and J lost 1; bases outside the gene matches: 2. CDR1 is SGHNT and CDR2 is YYREEE in the germline V gene (reference sequence). The CDR3 is CASSLGGRGSYNEQFF. In DNA, the CDR3 is TGTGCCAGCAGCTTGGGCGGGAGGGGTTCCTACAATGAGCAGTTCTTC. The full variable domain, with the rest looked up from reference TRBV5-4 and TRBJ2-1, is ETGVTQSPTHLIKTRGQQVTLRCSSQSGHNTVSWYQQALGQGPQFIFQYYREEENGRGNFPPRFSGLQFPNYSSELNVNALELDDSALYLCASSLGGRGSYNEQFFGPGTRLTVL.

This chain links TRBV18 with TRBJ1-2; 8 nucleotides agree with TRBD1. Per germline, CDR1 KGHSH and CDR2 LQKENI. The CDR3 sequence is 14 residues long. J lost 7 bases, V lost 0 bases, and 4 bases had no gene match. CDR3 region: CASSPPYRGGGYTF. CDR3 DNA: TGTGCCAGCTCACCACCGTACAGGGGGGGTGGCTACACCTTC. The full variable domain, completed using reference TRBV18 and TRBJ1-2, is NAGVMQNPRHLVRRRGQEARLRCSPMKGHSHVYWYRQLPEEGLKFMVYLQKENIIDESGMPKERFSAEFPKEGPSILRIQQVVRGDSAAYFCASSPPYRGGGYTFGSGTRLTVV.

This chain uses TRBV11-2 with TRBJ2-3, with TRBD2 matching over 10 bases. This CDR3 is 17 amino acids long. The V gene end was trimmed by 2 bases and the J gene end by 4 bases; junction bases not matched to a gene: 9. Germline assignment: CDR1 SGHAT and CDR2 FQNNGV. CDR3 DNA sequence: TGTGCCAGCAGCTTATCCCTAACTAGCGGGGTCTCAGATACGCAGTATTTT. Translated: CASSLSLTSGVSDTQYF.

The V gene is TRBV19, the J gene TRBJ2-3; D may be TRBD1 (6 bases). The CDR3 length is 13 residues. The germline CDR1 and CDR2 sequences are LNHDA and SQIVND (reference sequence). V lost 8 bases and J 1 base, leaving 10 bases between the germline ends. CDR3 sequence (DNA): TGTGCCAGTGAGGCAGGGGGCACAGATACGCAGTATTTT. Protein product: CASEAGGTDTQYF.

Concerning this clone itself: The junction departs from the called germline gene at one end, perhaps through a read error. The chain combines TRBV11-3 with TRBJ2-3; D may be TRBD2 (5 bases). Germline CDR1 reads SGHNT; CDR2 reads YENEEA. The CDR3 length is 11 residues. The CDR3 protein is CASSLRRDLMF. Written as DNA, the CDR3 is TGTGCCAGCAGCTTACGCCGGGATTTAATGTTT.

The chain is built from TRBV13 and TRBJ1-2, with D perhaps matching TRBD1 (5 bases). CDR3 length: 13 amino acids. V was cut by 5 bases and J by 2 bases, with 9 bases left in between. CDR1 is PRHDT, CDR2 FYEKMQ, per germline (reference sequence). CDR3: CASSIDRNYGYTF. CDR3 in DNA: TGTGCCAGCAGCATAGACAGAAACTATGGCTACACCTTC.

V gene TRBV9 combines with J gene TRBJ1-1, with TRBD1 as a possible D gene (5 bases). From germline, CDR1 is SGDLS and CDR2 YYNGEE. Deletions cut 4 bases from V and 1 base from J, with 11 bases between. The CDR3 totals 14 residues. The chain's CDR3 is CASSQGGGNTEAFF. DNA of the CDR3: TGTGCCAGCAGCCAAGGCGGGGGGAACACTGAAGCTTTCTTT.

The chain is built from TRBV5-1 and TRBJ2-1; a weak D match, TRBD1 (5 bases). This CDR3 comprises 13 residues. Germline V lookup: CDR1 SGHRS, CDR2 YFSETQ. V shed 8 bases and J shed 4 bases, with 13 bases lying between them. Here the CDR3 reads CARGPALYNEQFF. In DNA form, the CDR3 reads TGCGCCAGGGGGCCGGCGTTATACAATGAGCAGTTCTTC.

J is TRBJ1-5 and V is TRBV2, with a possible D match to TRBD1 (6 bases). In germline, CDR1 is SNHLY, CDR2 FYNNEI. The length of the CDR3 is 19 residues. The V end lost 6 bases, the J end lost 0 bases, and 24 bases lay between the germline ends. The CDR3 reads CASREVSGTGRSSNQPQHF. In nucleotides, the CDR3 is TGTGCCAGCAGGGAGGTCTCGGGTACAGGGCGCTCTAGCAATCAGCCCCAGCATTTT.

The chain combines TRBV3-1 (or the pseudogene TRBV3-2) with TRBJ1-1, with 10 bases aligning to TRBD1. Losses at the gene ends were 4 bases for V and 5 bases for J; bases not matched to a gene: 1. Germline V lookup: CDR1 LGHDT, CDR2 YNNKEL (reference sequence). The CDR3 extends over 13 amino acids. The CDR3 protein is CASSRQGATEAFF. The CDR3, as DNA: TGTGCCAGCAGCCGACAGGGGGCGACTGAAGCTTTCTTT.

The V and J genes are TRBV5-1 and TRBJ2-3; D gene ambiguous. Trimming took 6 bases from V and 3 from J, leaving 14 bases between them. The CDR3 runs 14 residues. CDR1 and CDR2 from the germline V gene are SGHRS and YFSETQ. This chain's CDR3 is CASKELPRTDTQYF. The CDR3 DNA follows: TGCGCCAGCAAGGAGCTCCCACGTACAGATACGCAGTATTTT.

This clone was picked up a small number of times. The V gene is TRBV28, the J gene TRBJ1-2, with TRBD1 matching 8 bases. After removal of 7 bases from V and 8 bases from J, the junction contained 6 bases not matched to a gene. Germline lookup yields CDR1 MDHEN and CDR2 SYDVKM. The length of the CDR3 is 12 residues. The DNA of the CDR3 is TGTGCCAGCAAGCCGCGGACAGGGGGCTACACCTTC. Translated: CASKPRTGGYTF.

This chain links TRBV5-1 with TRBJ2-6; no definite D call. Germline V CDR1 and CDR2: SGHRS, YFSETQ. The CDR3 length is 15 residues. V lost 4 bases, J lost 2 bases, and 10 bases lay in between. CDR3 nucleotides: TGCGCCAGCAGCCGGAGTTTGACTGGGGCCAACGTCCTGACTTTC. It codes for CASSRSLTGANVLTF. The variable domain in full, completed from reference TRBV5-1 and TRBJ2-6, reads KAGVTQTPRYLIKTRGQQVTLSCSPISGHRSVSWYQQTPGQGLQFLFEYFSETQRNKGNFPGRFSGRQFSNSRSEMNVSTLELGDSALYLCASSRSLTGANVLTFGAGSRLTVL.

The chain joins TRBV4-2 to TRBJ2-2; 8 bases align to TRBD1. Per germline, CDR1 LGHNA and CDR2 YNFKEQ. CDR3 size: 15 residues. The V and J ends lost 3 bases and 5 bases, in that order; junction bases with no gene match: 5. The DNA of the CDR3 is TGTGCCAGCAGCCAGGGACAGGCGTATACCGGGGAGCTGTTTTTT. Translating it yields CASSQGQAYTGELFF.

This chain joins TRBV27 and TRBJ2-2; D remains unclear. V was trimmed by 5 bases and J by 7 bases, leaving 14 bases between them. CDR3 length equals 14 residues. The germline CDR1 and CDR2 sequences are MNHEY and SMNVEV (reference sequence). DNA of the CDR3: TGTGCCAGCAGTCCCGTCGTTATAGTCGGGGAGCTGTTTTTT. Translating gives CASSPVVIVGELFF.